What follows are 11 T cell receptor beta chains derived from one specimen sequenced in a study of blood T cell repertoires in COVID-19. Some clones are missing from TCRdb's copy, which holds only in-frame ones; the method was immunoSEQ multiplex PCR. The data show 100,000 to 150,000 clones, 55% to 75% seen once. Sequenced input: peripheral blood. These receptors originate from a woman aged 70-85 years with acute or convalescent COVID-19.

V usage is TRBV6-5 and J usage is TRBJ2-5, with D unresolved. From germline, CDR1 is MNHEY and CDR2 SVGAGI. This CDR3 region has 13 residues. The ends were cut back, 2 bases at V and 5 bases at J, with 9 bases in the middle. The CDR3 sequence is CASSYGWRETQYF. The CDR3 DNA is TGTGCCAGCAGTTACGGCTGGCGGGAGACCCAGTACTTC.

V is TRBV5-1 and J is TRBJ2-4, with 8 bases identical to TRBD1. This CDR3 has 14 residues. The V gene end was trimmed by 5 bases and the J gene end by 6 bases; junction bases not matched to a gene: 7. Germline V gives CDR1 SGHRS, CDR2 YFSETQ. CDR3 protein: CASSYGQGRNIQYF. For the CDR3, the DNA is TGCGCCAGCAGTTATGGACAGGGCAGAAACATTCAGTACTTC.

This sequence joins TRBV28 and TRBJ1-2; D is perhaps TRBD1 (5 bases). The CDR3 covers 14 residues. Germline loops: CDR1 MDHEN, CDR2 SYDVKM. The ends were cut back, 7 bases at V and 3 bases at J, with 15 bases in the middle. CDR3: CASTSAGSDYGYTF. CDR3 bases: TGTGCCAGCACCTCAGCAGGGTCGGACTATGGCTACACCTTC.

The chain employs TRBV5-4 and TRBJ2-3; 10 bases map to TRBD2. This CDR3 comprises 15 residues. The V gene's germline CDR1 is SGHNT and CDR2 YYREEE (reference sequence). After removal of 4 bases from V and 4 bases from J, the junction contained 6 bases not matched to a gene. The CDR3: CASSQLAGESDTQYF. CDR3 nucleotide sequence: TGTGCCAGCAGCCAGCTAGCGGGGGAGTCAGATACGCAGTATTTT.

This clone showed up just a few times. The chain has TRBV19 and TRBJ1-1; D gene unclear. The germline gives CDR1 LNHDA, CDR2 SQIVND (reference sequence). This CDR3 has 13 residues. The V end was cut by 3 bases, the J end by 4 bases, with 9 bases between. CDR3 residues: CASSILGGTEAFF. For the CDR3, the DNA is TGTGCCAGTAGTATTCTCGGAGGCACTGAAGCTTTCTTT.

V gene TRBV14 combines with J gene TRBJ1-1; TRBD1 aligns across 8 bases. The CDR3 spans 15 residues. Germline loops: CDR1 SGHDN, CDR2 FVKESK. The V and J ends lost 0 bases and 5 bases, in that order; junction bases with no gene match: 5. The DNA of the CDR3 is TGTGCCAGCAGCCAAGAAACAGGGGGAGGGACTGAAGCTTTCTTT. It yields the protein CASSQETGGGTEAFF.

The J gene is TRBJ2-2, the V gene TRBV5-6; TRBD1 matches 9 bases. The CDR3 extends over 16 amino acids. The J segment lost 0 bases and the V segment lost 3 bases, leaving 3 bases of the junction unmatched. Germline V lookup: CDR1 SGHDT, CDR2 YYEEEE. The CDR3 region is CASSSGQGANTGELFF. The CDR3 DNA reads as TGTGCCAGCAGCTCGGGACAGGGCGCGAACACCGGGGAGCTGTTTTTT. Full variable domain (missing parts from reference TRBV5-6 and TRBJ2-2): DAGVTQSPTHLIKTRGQQVTLRCSPKSGHDTVSWYQQALGQGPQFIFQYYEEEERQRGNFPDRFSGHQFPNYSSELNVNALLLGDSALYLCASSSGQGANTGELFFGEGSRLTVL.

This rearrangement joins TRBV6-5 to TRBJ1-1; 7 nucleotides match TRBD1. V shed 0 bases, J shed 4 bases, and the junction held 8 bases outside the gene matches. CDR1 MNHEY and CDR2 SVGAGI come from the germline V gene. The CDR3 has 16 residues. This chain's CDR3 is CASSYSRTGVGTEAFF. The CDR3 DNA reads TGTGCCAGCAGTTACTCGAGAACAGGGGTGGGCACTGAAGCTTTCTTT.

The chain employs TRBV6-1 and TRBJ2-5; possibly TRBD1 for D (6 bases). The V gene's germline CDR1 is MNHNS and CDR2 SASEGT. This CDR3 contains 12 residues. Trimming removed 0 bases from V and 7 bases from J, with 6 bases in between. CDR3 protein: CASSEAGATQYF. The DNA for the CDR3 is TGTGCCAGCAGTGAAGCGGGGGCGACCCAGTACTTC.

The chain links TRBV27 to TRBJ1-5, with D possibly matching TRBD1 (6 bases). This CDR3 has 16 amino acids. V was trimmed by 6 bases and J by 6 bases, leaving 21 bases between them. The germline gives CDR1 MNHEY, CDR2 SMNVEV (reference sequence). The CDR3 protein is CASRPLLGAVGQPQHF. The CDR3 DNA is TGTGCCAGCAGACCTCTATTGGGGGCGGTGGGTCAGCCCCAGCATTTT.

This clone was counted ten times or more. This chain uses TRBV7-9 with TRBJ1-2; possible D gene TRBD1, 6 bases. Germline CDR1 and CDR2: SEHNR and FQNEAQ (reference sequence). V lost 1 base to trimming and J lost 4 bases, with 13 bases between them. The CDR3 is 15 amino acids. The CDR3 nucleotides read TGTGCCAGCAGCTTAGGCTCAGGGGAAATCTATGGCTACACCTTC. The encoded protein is CASSLGSGEIYGYTF.